Detailed here is one TCR beta chain. Its antigen is as yet unknown. CDR3 length equals 12 residues. V was cut by 3 bases and J by 12 bases, with 14 bases left in between. CDR1 is KGHSH, CDR2 LQKENI, per germline. This record comes from a study of PD-1 blockade in classical Hodgkin lymphoma. Time point in this sample: newly diagnosed, previously untreated cHL patient sample. The study purified CD4+ T cells from thawed PBMCs using magnetic negative selection. Newly diagnosed, untreated classical Hodgkin lymphoma PBMCs served as comparison. The protocol was immunoSEQ multiplex PCR, while the TCRdb copy is restricted to in-frame clones and leaves out a portion. The top ten hold under 1.5% of the sample, which has 15,000 to 20,000 clones, around 81% seen once. Study-wide results and limits: Compared with healthy donors, newly diagnosed patients reportedly showed lower baseline TCR diversity. What caused the repertoire differences, perhaps disease activity or prior therapy, remains undefined.

Input material: CD4+ T cells from blood. V usage is TRBV18 and J usage is TRBJ1-2; tentative D call: TRBD1 (5 bases). This receptor was identified in a human donor with classical Hodgkin lymphoma. The CDR3 protein is CASSPGGSGNTF. CDR3 bases: TGTGCCAGCTCACCGGGGGGTTCGGGAAACACCTTC. Using reference TRBV18 and TRBJ1-2 for the parts outside the CDR3, the full variable domain is NAGVMQNPRHLVRRRGQEARLRCSPMKGHSHVYWYRQLPEEGLKFMVYLQKENIIDESGMPKERFSAEFPKEGPSILRIQQVVRGDSAAYFCASSPGGSGNTFGSGTRLTVV.